The next 9 T cell receptor beta chains were all read from a single sample in a study of response to subunit inactivated influenza vaccine (dated by TCRdb to the late 2010s). Preparation of the library involved RT-PCR. Sequencing took place on an Illumina HiSeq 2500. The raw public reads went through TCRdb reprocessing: fastp at Q25, MiXCR clone calling, in-frame beta chains kept. Rows with one shared CDR3 protein collapse into an entry with the most common genes and DNA. Present in this sample are 650,000 to 800,000 distinct CDR3 sequences, roughly 18% of which were seen just once. The top ten constitute 11% of the sample. The sample was PBMCs from blood, taken less than 6 days after vaccination. The receptors were sampled from a man aged 45-65 years who received an inactivated influenza vaccine. Donor details come from another sample of the same person, matched by shared clones.

The CDR3 DNA reads TGCAGCGTTGAAGTCCCACCAACAGATGGTGAGCAGTTCTTC. Translated: CSVEVPPTDGEQFF. The chain combines TRBV29-1 with TRBJ2-1; D gene ambiguous. Germline assignment: CDR1 SQVTM and CDR2 ANQGSEA. The CDR3 sequence is 14 residues long. Between the trimmed V and J ends, which lost 1 base and 9 bases, there was a span of 16 bases.

This clonotype was detected a few times. This rearrangement joins TRBV29-1 to TRBJ2-5; D is perhaps TRBD1 or TRBD2 (5 bases each). This CDR3 is built from 12 residues. The V and J ends lost 5 bases and 5 bases respectively, with 12 bases between them. The germline V gene encodes CDR1 SQVTM and CDR2 ANQGSEA. The CDR3 DNA reads TGCAGCGTTTTCAGGGACGGGGAGACCCAGTACTTC. Its translation is CSVFRDGETQYF. Complete variable domain (other parts from reference TRBV29-1 and TRBJ2-5): SAVISQKPSRDICQRGTSLTIQCQVDSQVTMMFWYRQQPGQSLTLIATANQGSEATYESGFVIDKFPISRPNLTFSTLTVSNMSPEDSSIYLCSVFRDGETQYFGPGTRLLVL.

The chain has TRBV2 and TRBJ2-1; D not resolved. This CDR3 comprises 13 residues. CDR1 is SNHLY and CDR2 is FYNNEI in the germline V gene. With 7 bases removed from V and 7 bases from J, the gap between germline ends came to 14 bases. This CDR3 reads CASTLVPTNEQFF. CDR3 nucleotides: TGTGCCAGCACACTGGTCCCGACGAATGAGCAGTTCTTC.

This clonotype was detected a few times. The rearrangement uses TRBV2 and TRBJ1-4; 7 bases are a match to TRBD1. With 6 bases clipped from V and 0 bases from J, the junction kept 4 bases outside the gene matches. CDR1 is SNHLY, CDR2 FYNNEI, per germline. The CDR3 spans 15 residues. CDR3 bases: TGTGCCAGCAGGAGCAGGGGGACAACTAATGAAAAACTGTTTTTT. Translating gives CASRSRGTTNEKLFF.

The V gene is TRBV10-3, the J gene TRBJ2-1; 14 positions match TRBD2. CDR1 and CDR2 (germline): ENHRY, SYGVKD. Trimming took 5 bases from V and 5 from J; bases not matched to a gene: 14. The CDR3 extends over 19 amino acids. CDR3 bases: TGTGCCATCAGTTCGCTACCGGGACTAGCGGGAGTGATACACAATGAGCAGTTCTTC. This sequence encodes CAISSLPGLAGVIHNEQFF.

The sample holds many counts of this clonotype. V gene TRBV9 combines with J gene TRBJ2-7, with TRBD2 matching over 10 bases. This CDR3 region has 15 residues. The trim removed 3 bases at V and 6 bases at J, leaving 9 bases unmatched. Germline loops: CDR1 SGDLS, CDR2 YYNGEE. CDR3 sequence: CASSATTSGLGEQYF. CDR3 bases: TGTGCCAGCAGCGCCACGACTAGCGGGTTAGGCGAGCAGTACTTC.

The genes are TRBV19 and TRBJ2-5; possibly TRBD1 or TRBD2 for D (6 bases each). From germline, CDR1 is LNHDA and CDR2 SQIVND (reference sequence). The CDR3 totals 15 residues. V dropped 6 bases and J dropped 5 bases, with 19 bases sitting between them. The CDR3 region has the DNA TGTGCCAGTAGCCCTCCTTGGGGGGCGCGGGAGACCCAGTACTTC. Residues: CASSPPWGARETQYF.

The chain carries TRBV28 and TRBJ2-3; maybe TRBD2 (6 bases). Trimming cost V 3 bases and J 6 bases, with 13 bases left between them. CDR3 length: 14 residues. Germline-derived CDR1 and CDR2 are MDHEN and SYDVKM. The CDR3 coding sequence is TGTGCCAGCAGTTTTGGCGGGGCGAGGGATACGCAGTATTTT. Residues: CASSFGGARDTQYF.

V and J are TRBV7-9 and TRBJ1-1; D is undetermined. This CDR3 comprises 12 residues. Looked up from germline, CDR1 is SEHNR and CDR2 is FQNEAQ (reference sequence). Deletions cut 5 bases from V and 6 bases from J, with 10 bases between. This CDR3 is CASSLFAAEAFF. The CDR3 DNA is TGTGCCAGCAGCCTTTTTGCAGCTGAAGCTTTCTTT.